Presented here are 12 T cell receptor beta chains from one specimen sequenced in a study of T cell responses to AZD1222 COVID-19 vaccine. Data came from immunoSEQ multiplex PCR; TCRdb stores just in-frame clones and leaves some out. The sample shows 100,000 to 150,000 clones, 88% of them seen only once. Sequences were derived from peripheral blood, sampled on day 0 of MenACWY control vaccination. The receptors derive from an adult in good health.

V gene TRBV5-1 combines with J gene TRBJ2-7, with 9 bases aligning to TRBD1. The CDR3 loop spans 15 amino acids. CDR1 and CDR2 from the germline V gene are SGHRS and YFSETQ. J gave up 0 bases and V 4 bases, and 5 bases lay outside the gene matches. CDR3 DNA sequence: TGCGCCAGCAGCCCCGGGACAGGGAGCTCCTACGAGCAGTACTTC. Translating it yields CASSPGTGSSYEQYF. Full variable domain (missing parts from reference TRBV5-1 and TRBJ2-7): KAGVTQTPRYLIKTRGQQVTLSCSPISGHRSVSWYQQTPGQGLQFLFEYFSETQRNKGNFPGRFSGRQFSNSRSEMNVSTLELGDSALYLCASSPGTGSSYEQYFGPGTRLTVT.

The gene calls are TRBV10-1 and TRBJ1-3; D unclear. The V gene's germline CDR1 is WNHNN and CDR2 SYGVQD (reference sequence). The V end was cut by 7 bases, the J end by 0 bases, with 7 bases between. The CDR3 is made up of 13 amino acids. The CDR3 region has the DNA TGCGCCAGCAATGGCAACTCTGGAAACACCATATATTTT. It yields the protein CASNGNSGNTIYF.

The chain has TRBV28 and TRBJ1-5; D gene uncertain. The CDR3 loop spans 13 amino acids. V was trimmed by 8 bases and J by 4 bases, leaving 12 bases between them. Germline lookup yields CDR1 MDHEN and CDR2 SYDVKM. CDR3 in DNA: TGTGCCAGCCAAAACCGAGGAAATCAGCCCCAGCATTTT. Translated, it gives CASQNRGNQPQHF.

The chain uses TRBV19 and TRBJ1-6; perhaps TRBD1 as D (6 bases). CDR1 LNHDA and CDR2 SQIVND come from the germline V gene (reference sequence). Deletions cut 2 bases from V and 5 bases from J, with 10 bases between. The CDR3 length is 15 residues. The CDR3 here is CASSIRGLNNSPLHF. Here the CDR3 DNA reads TGTGCCAGTAGTATAAGGGGGTTGAATAATTCACCCCTCCACTTT.

V and J are TRBV24-1 and TRBJ2-5; TRBD1 matches 7 bases. J lost 4 bases, V lost 9 bases, and 13 bases had no gene match. CDR1 is KGHDR, CDR2 SFDVKD, per germline. The CDR3 totals 15 residues. In DNA form, the CDR3 reads TGTGCCACCGGCCGCCAAGACAGGGTGGGAGAGACCCAGTACTTC. It yields the protein CATGRQDRVGETQYF.

This clone was picked up a small number of times. The rearrangement joins TRBV3-1 (or the pseudogene TRBV3-2) to TRBJ1-2; no definite D call. V lost 4 bases and J lost 8, with 11 bases in between. The CDR3 spans 12 residues. In germline, CDR1 is LGHDT, CDR2 YNNKEL (reference sequence). Here the CDR3 DNA reads TGTGCCAGCAGCCGTCGCGACCAGGGCTACACCTTC. Protein product: CASSRRDQGYTF.

The chain links TRBV28 to TRBJ2-3; 13 bases match TRBD2. Germline V gene lookup returns CDR1 MDHEN and CDR2 SYDVKM. The CDR3 extends over 17 amino acids. J lost 6 bases, V lost 6 bases, and 12 bases had no gene match. CDR3 coding DNA: TGTGCCAGCAGCCTGGCCGGGACTAGCGGGATTCGGGATACGCAGTATTTT. Translation: CASSLAGTSGIRDTQYF.

The CDR3 region is CASSPGGWYGYTF. The DNA for the CDR3 is TGTGCCAGCAGCCCAGGGGGGTGGTATGGCTACACCTTC. The chain recombines TRBV9 with TRBJ1-2, with 7 positions matching TRBD1. This CDR3 contains 13 residues. Trimming removed 4 bases from V and 5 bases from J; junction bases left unmatched: 5. Germline V lookup: CDR1 SGDLS, CDR2 YYNGEE.

The chain combines TRBV11-2 with TRBJ2-3; 8 bases are shared with TRBD2. V shed 5 bases and J 1 base; nucleotides not matched to a gene: 5. CDR3 size: 15 residues. CDR1 is SGHAT and CDR2 is FQNNGV in the germline V gene. For the CDR3, the DNA is TGTGCCAGCAGCCGACTAGCGACCGGCACAGATACGCAGTATTTT. Protein: CASSRLATGTDTQYF. Filled out from reference TRBV11-2 and TRBJ2-3, the complete variable domain reads EAGVAQSPRYKIIEKRQSVAFWCNPISGHATLYWYQQILGQGPKLLIQFQNNGVVDDSQLPKDRFSAERLKGVDSTLKIQPAKLEDSAVYLCASSRLATGTDTQYFGPGTRLTVL.

The V gene is TRBV5-4, the J gene TRBJ2-5, with 11 bases fitting TRBD2. Germline assignment: CDR1 SGHNT and CDR2 YYREEE (reference sequence). This CDR3 is 14 amino acids long. V was pared by 4 bases and J by 4 bases, with 3 bases of the junction left unmatched. The DNA of the CDR3 is TGTGCCAGCAGCCTTGGACTAGCGGGAGAGACCCAGTACTTC. The encoded protein is CASSLGLAGETQYF.

The J gene is TRBJ2-7, the V gene TRBV4-1; 10 bases are a match to TRBD2. The CDR3 has 16 residues. Trimming at V came to 0 bases and at J to 7 bases, leaving 9 bases not matched to a gene. The germline V gene has CDR1 MGHRA and CDR2 YSYEKL. The CDR3 protein is CASSQDHLAGVLEQYF. The CDR3 DNA is TGCGCCAGCAGCCAAGATCACCTAGCGGGAGTACTAGAGCAGTACTTC.

The V gene is TRBV5-1, the J gene TRBJ1-1; no definite D call. V shed 4 bases and J shed 4 bases, with 14 bases lying between them. The CDR3 covers 14 residues. CDR1 SGHRS and CDR2 YFSETQ come from the germline V gene. CDR3 loop: CASSGTWRGTEAFF. The CDR3 DNA reads TGCGCCAGCAGCGGTACGTGGCGGGGCACTGAAGCTTTCTTT.